This T cell receptor beta chain was obtained from a study of fetal regulatory T cell absence and autoimmunity. Points from the study as a whole: Oligoclonal TCR enrichment in pancreas over cord blood reached over 100-fold for some clones.

The table came from immunoSEQ multiplex PCR; TCRdb's copy has only in-frame clones and leaves some out. The sample consists of about 46,000 clones, about 79% of them appearing once. CDR1 and CDR2 from the germline V gene are LGHNT and FRNRAP. Trimming removed 1 base at V and 3 bases at J, with 3 bases between. This CDR3 contains 12 residues. For this clone: What it recognizes is unknown.

Sequences were obtained from cord blood. The receptor comes from a newborn boy with IPEX syndrome. This sequence joins TRBV12-5 and TRBJ1-1; D remains ambiguous. Here the CDR3 DNA reads TGTGCTAGTGGTTTGGCGGACACTGAAGCTTTCTTT. Its protein is CASGLADTEAFF.